Sequencing of this T cell receptor (beta chain) was carried out in a study of shared clonotypes between healthy human individuals. Notes on the study in general: Naive subsets generally had larger estimated richness than memory subsets.

CDR3 length equals 13 residues. The ends were cut back, 6 bases at V and 8 bases at J, with 16 bases in the middle. The germline CDR1 and CDR2 sequences are MNHEY and SVGAGI. As to this clone: Antigen: not known.

The repertoire was sequenced with immunoSEQ multiplex PCR; TCRdb's copy has only in-frame clones and lacks some. Among roughly 1 million clones, approximately 80% were seen once, and the ten largest hold 0.4% to 0.55%. The specimen sequenced was memory CD4+ T cells from PBMCs. Indicated subset: CD45RA-negative fraction. The clonotype was recovered from a young man in good health. Some clones in this sample may be carry-over from other donors' samples. The genes are TRBV6-5 and TRBJ1-2; no firm D call. For the CDR3, the DNA is TGTGCCAGCAGAGCCGATCAGCCGAGGGGCTACACCTTC. This encodes CASRADQPRGYTF.